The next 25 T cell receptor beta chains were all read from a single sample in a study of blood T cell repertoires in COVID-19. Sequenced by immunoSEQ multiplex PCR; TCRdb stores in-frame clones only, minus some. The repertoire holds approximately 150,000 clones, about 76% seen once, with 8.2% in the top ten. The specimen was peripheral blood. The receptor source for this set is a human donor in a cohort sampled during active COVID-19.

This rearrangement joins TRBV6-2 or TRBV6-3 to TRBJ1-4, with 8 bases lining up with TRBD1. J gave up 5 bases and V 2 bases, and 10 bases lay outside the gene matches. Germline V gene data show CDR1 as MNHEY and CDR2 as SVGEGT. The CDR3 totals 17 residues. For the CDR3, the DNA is TGTGCCAGCAGTTACCTAGCGCGGGACAGGATGAATGAAAAACTGTTTTTT. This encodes CASSYLARDRMNEKLFF.

Written as DNA, the CDR3 is TGTGCCAGCCGCCGGGACAGGGAAATGGGAGAGACCCAGTACTTC. Its protein is CASRRDREMGETQYF. The chain links TRBV6-6 to TRBJ2-5; TRBD1 matches at 9 bases. Losses at the gene ends were 8 bases for V and 4 bases for J; bases not matched to a gene: 11. The CDR3 contains 15 residues. Per germline, CDR1 MNHNY and CDR2 SVGAGI (reference sequence).

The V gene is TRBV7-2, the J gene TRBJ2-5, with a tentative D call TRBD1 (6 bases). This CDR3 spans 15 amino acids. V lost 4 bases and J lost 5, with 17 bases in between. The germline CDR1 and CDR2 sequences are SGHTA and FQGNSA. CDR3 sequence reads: CASSSRTAGGETQYF. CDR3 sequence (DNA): TGTGCCAGCAGCTCACGGACAGCCGGCGGGGAGACCCAGTACTTC.

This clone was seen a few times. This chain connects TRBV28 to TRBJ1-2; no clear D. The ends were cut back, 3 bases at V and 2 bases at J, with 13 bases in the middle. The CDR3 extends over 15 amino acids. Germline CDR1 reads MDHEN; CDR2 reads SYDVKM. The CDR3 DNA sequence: TGTGCCAGCAGTTTGCCCCAAGGGAGGAACTATGGCTACACCTTC. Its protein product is CASSLPQGRNYGYTF.

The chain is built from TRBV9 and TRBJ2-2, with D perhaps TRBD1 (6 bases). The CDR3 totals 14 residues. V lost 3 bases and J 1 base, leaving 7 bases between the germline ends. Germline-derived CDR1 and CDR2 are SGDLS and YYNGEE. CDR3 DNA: TGTGCCAGCAGCGAGGGACAGAACACCGGGGAGCTGTTTTTT. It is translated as CASSEGQNTGELFF.

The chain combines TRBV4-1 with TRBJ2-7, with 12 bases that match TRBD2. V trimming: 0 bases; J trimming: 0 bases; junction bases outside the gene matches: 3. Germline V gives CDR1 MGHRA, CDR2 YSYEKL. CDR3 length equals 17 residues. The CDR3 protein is CASSQDRGLAGSYEQYF. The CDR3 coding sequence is TGCGCCAGCAGCCAAGATCGGGGACTAGCGGGCTCCTACGAGCAGTACTTC.

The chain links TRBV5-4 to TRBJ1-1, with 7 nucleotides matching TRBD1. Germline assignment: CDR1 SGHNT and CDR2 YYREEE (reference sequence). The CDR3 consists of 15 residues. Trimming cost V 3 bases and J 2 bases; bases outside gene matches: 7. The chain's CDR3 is CASSSAGTANTEAFF. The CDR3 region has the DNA TGTGCCAGCAGCTCAGCCGGGACAGCCAACACTGAAGCTTTCTTT.

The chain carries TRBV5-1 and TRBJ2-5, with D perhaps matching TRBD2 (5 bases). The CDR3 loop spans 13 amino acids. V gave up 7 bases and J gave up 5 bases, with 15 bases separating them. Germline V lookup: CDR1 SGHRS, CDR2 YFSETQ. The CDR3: CASGAYVAETQYF. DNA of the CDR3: TGCGCCAGCGGAGCTTACGTAGCGGAGACCCAGTACTTC.

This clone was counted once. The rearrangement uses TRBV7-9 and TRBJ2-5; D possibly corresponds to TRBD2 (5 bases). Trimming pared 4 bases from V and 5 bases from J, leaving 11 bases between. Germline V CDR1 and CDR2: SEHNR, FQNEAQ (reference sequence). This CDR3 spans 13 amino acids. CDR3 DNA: TGTGCCAGCAGCTCGAGTGGAGGTGAGACCCAGTACTTC. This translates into CASSSSGGETQYF. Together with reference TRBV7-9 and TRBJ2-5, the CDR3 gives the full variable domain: DTGVSQNPRHKITKRGQNVTFRCDPISEHNRLYWYRQTLGQGPEFLTYFQNEAQLEKSRLLSDRFSAERPKGSFSTLEIQRTEQGDSAMYLCASSSSGGETQYFGPGTRLLVL.

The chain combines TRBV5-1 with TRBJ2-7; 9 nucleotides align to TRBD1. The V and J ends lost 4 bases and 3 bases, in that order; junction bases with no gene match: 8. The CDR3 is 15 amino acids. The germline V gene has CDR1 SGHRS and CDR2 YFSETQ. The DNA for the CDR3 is TGCGCCAGCAGCCGTCAACAGGGGGCAGGCTACGAGCAGTACTTC. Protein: CASSRQQGAGYEQYF.

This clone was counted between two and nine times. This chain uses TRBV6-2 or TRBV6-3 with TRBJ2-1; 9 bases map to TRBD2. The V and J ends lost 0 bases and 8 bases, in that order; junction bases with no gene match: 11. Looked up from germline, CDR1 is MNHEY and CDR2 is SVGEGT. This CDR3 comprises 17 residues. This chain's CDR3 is CASSYSGVAGVLYEQFF. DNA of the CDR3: TGTGCCAGCAGTTACTCGGGGGTAGCGGGAGTTCTCTATGAGCAGTTCTTC.

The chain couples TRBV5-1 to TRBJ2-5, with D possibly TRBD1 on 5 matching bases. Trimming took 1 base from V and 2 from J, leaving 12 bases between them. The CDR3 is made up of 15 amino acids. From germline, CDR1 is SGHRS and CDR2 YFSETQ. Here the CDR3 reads CASSLQGQHQETQYF. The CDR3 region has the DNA TGCGCCAGCAGCTTGCAGGGCCAACATCAAGAGACCCAGTACTTC.

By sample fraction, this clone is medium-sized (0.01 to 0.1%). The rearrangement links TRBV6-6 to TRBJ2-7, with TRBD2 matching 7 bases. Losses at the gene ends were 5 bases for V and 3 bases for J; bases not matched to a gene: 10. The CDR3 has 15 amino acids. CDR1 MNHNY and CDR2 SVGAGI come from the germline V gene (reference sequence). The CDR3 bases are TGTGCCAGCAGTCCTGCTAGCGGTTTCAGCTACGAGCAGTACTTC. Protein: CASSPASGFSYEQYF.

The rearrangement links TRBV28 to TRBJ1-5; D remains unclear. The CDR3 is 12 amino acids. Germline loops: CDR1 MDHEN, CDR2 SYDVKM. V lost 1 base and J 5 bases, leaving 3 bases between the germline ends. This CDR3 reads CASSLLDQPQHF. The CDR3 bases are TGTGCCAGCAGTTTATTAGATCAGCCCCAGCATTTT.

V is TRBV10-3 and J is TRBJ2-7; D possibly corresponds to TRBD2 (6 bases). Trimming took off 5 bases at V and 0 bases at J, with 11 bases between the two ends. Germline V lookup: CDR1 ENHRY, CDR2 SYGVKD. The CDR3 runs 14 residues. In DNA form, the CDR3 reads TGTGCCATCAGTCTGGGGGGAAGCTCCTACGAGCAGTACTTC. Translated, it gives CAISLGGSSYEQYF.

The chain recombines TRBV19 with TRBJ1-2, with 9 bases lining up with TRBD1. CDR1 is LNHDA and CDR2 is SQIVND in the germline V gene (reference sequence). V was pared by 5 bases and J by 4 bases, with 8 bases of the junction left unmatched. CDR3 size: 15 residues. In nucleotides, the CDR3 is TGTGCCAGTAGTGGTTGGGACAGGGTCCTCTATGGCTACACCTTC. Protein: CASSGWDRVLYGYTF.

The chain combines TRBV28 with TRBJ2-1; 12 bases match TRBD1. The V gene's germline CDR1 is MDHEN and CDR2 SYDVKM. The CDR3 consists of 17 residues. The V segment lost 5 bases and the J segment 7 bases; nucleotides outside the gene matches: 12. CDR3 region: CASSPSAGTGGFNEQFF. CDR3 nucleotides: TGTGCCAGCAGTCCCTCCGCCGGGACAGGGGGCTTTAATGAGCAGTTCTTC.

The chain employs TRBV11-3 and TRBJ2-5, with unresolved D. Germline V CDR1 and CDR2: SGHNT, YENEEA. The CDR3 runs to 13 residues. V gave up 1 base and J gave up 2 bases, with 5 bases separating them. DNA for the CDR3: TGTGCCAGCAGCTTAGTTCAACAAGAGACCCAGTACTTC. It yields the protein CASSLVQQETQYF.

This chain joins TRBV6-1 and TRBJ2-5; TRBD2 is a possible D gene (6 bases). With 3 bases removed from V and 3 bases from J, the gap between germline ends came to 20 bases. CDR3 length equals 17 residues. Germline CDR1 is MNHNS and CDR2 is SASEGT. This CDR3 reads CASSEGLLASWKETQYF. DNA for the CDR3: TGTGCCAGCAGTGAGGGACTGCTCGCATCTTGGAAAGAGACCCAGTACTTC.

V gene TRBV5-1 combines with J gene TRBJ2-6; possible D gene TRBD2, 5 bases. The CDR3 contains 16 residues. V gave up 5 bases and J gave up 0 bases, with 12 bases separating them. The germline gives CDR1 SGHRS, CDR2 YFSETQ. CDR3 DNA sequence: TGCGCCAGCAGATTATCTAGCAGCTCTGGGGCCAACGTCCTGACTTTC. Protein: CASRLSSSSGANVLTF. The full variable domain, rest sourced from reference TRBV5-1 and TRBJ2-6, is KAGVTQTPRYLIKTRGQQVTLSCSPISGHRSVSWYQQTPGQGLQFLFEYFSETQRNKGNFPGRFSGRQFSNSRSEMNVSTLELGDSALYLCASRLSSSSGANVLTFGAGSRLTVL.

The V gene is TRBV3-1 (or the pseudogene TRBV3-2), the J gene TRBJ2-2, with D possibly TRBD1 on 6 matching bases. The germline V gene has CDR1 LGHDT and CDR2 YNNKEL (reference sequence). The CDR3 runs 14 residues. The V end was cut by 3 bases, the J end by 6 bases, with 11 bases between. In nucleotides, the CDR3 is TGTGCCAGCAGCCACTCGACAGGAGCCGGGGAGCTGTTTTTT. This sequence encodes CASSHSTGAGELFF.

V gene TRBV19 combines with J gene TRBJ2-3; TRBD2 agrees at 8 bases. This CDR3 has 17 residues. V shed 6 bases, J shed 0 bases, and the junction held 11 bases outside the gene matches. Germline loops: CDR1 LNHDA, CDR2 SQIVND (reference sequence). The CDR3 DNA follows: TGTGCCAGTAGCATTCGGGGTAGCGGGATAAGCACAGATACGCAGTATTTT. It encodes CASSIRGSGISTDTQYF.

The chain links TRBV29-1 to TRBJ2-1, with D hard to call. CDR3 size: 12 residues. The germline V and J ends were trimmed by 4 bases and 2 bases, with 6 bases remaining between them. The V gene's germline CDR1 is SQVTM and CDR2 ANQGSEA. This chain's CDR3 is CSVVVPYNEQFF. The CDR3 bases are TGCAGCGTTGTCGTCCCCTACAATGAGCAGTTCTTC.

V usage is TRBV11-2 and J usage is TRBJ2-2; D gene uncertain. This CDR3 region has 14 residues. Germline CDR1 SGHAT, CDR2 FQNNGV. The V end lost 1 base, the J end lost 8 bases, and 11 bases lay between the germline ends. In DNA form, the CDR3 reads TGTGCCAGCAGCTTAGGAGGTGTTTCTGGGGAGCTGTTTTTT. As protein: CASSLGGVSGELFF.

CDR3 nucleotides: TGTGCCAGCAGGGACATGAACTCTGGGGCCAACGTCCTGACTTTC. Translation: CASRDMNSGANVLTF. This chain connects TRBV7-9 to TRBJ2-6; D may be TRBD1 (5 bases). Trimming took 6 bases from V and 0 from J, leaving 9 bases between them. CDR3 size: 15 residues. Germline-derived CDR1 and CDR2 are SEHNR and FQNEAQ (reference sequence). Together with reference TRBV7-9 and TRBJ2-6, the CDR3 gives the full variable domain: DTGVSQNPRHKITKRGQNVTFRCDPISEHNRLYWYRQTLGQGPEFLTYFQNEAQLEKSRLLSDRFSAERPKGSFSTLEIQRTEQGDSAMYLCASRDMNSGANVLTFGAGSRLTVL.